This T cell receptor (beta chain) originates from a study of blood T cell repertoires in COVID-19. V was clipped by 5 bases and J by 8 bases; unmatched bases: 22. The germline CDR1 and CDR2 sequences are MNHEY and SMNVEV (reference sequence). The CDR3 is 19 amino acids. Authors' analysis steps: From reference gene primer amplification, estimates of nucleated cell counts were derived. Produced via immunoSEQ multiplex PCR; TCRdb's table is partial and in-frame only. For V, J and clone size, that table is used; D and trimming come from the DNA. The profile covers 150,000 to 200,000 clones, with about 90% appearing a single time and roughly 7.3% taken by the ten largest. Cohort assignment relied on participant-reported clinical history. Cohort 3 donors were reported recovered after two negative PCRs, clearance, or symptom resolution.

J is TRBJ2-1 and V is TRBV27; TRBD2 agrees at 9 bases. Material: PBMCs or T cells enriched from blood (not recorded which). The receptor comes from a woman aged 45-59 years who had recovered from COVID-19. In DNA form, the CDR3 reads TGTGCCAGCAGTCCCATTGGAAATAGGGGTAGCGGGAGTCCGCATGAGCAGTTCTTC. Its protein is CASSPIGNRGSGSPHEQFF.